The rows below give T cell receptor beta chains drawn from one sample of a study of PD-L1 blockade in urothelial cancer. This table comes from immunoSEQ multiplex PCR, and its TCRdb copy is limited to in-frame clones, with some not included. This repertoire shows 45,000 to 50,000 clones, 70% to 90% found once; its top ten account for around 3.9%. The source material was PBMCs, sampled around atezolizumab (anti-PD-L1) treatment. These receptor sequences come from an elderly man with urothelial cancer. CDR3s include the opening cysteine and the closing phenylalanine or tryptophan. The D gene is left open where the match is weak. Only some rows state a clone size, as once, few, many or a class for expanded clones.

v_call	clone_size	d_call	j_call	cdr3_aa	cdr3_nt
TRBV5-1	NA	TRBD2	TRBJ2-2	CASISGSVNTGELFF	TGCGCCAGCATTAGCGGGAGTGTGAACACCGGGGAGCTGTTTTTT
TRBV13	NA	NA	TRBJ2-5	CASSGSSQETQYF	TGTGCCAGCAGCGGTAGCAGCCAAGAGACCCAGTACTTC
TRBV11-2	once	NA	TRBJ1-1	CASSAGRPTEAFF	TGTGCCAGCAGCGCGGGACGGCCCACTGAAGCTTTCTTT
TRBV10-2	NA	TRBD1	TRBJ1-2	CASSDPGTAGYGYTF	TGCGCCAGCAGTGACCCAGGGACAGCCGGTTATGGCTACACCTTC
TRBV30	NA	NA	TRBJ1-2	CAWSGGRRSNYGYTF	TGTGCCTGGAGTGGGGGGAGGCGATCTAACTATGGCTACACCTTC
TRBV5-8	NA	NA	TRBJ2-3	CASSLLRGGTQYF	TGTGCCAGCAGCTTGTTGAGAGGGGGTACGCAGTATTTT
TRBV5-1	NA	TRBD1	TRBJ2-7	CASSSGDRGSYEQYF	TGCGCCAGCAGCTCCGGGGACAGGGGTAGCTACGAGCAGTACTTC
TRBV28	NA	NA	TRBJ1-5	CASTKYRVGDQPQHF	TGTGCCAGCACCAAATACAGGGTAGGGGATCAGCCCCAGCATTTT
TRBV10-1	NA	TRBD2	TRBJ2-5	CASSETSGGQETQYF	TGCGCCAGCAGTGAGACCAGCGGGGGCCAAGAGACCCAGTACTTC
TRBV6-6	NA	NA	TRBJ1-3	CASSYSSGSSGNTIYF	TGTGCCAGCAGTTACTCGTCCGGGAGCTCTGGAAACACCATATATTTT
TRBV6-5	NA	NA	TRBJ2-3	CASSYSRDAADTQYF	TGTGCCAGCAGTTACTCGAGAGATGCCGCAGATACGCAGTATTTT
TRBV9	NA	NA	TRBJ2-1	CASSVAYGSVWGGNEQFF	TGTGCCAGCAGCGTAGCCTATGGCAGTGTTTGGGGAGGCAATGAGCAGTTCTTC
TRBV5-1	NA	TRBD2	TRBJ2-3	CASSSNPSGTDTQYF	TGCGCCAGCAGCAGCAACCCTAGCGGTACAGATACGCAGTATTTT
TRBV28	NA	TRBD1	TRBJ2-3	CASSFYDRVMDTQYF	TGTGCCAGCAGTTTTTACGACAGGGTCATGGATACGCAGTATTTT
TRBV30	once	NA	TRBJ2-7	CAWEPGVGYEQYF	TGTGCCTGGGAGCCAGGGGTGGGCTACGAGCAGTACTTC
TRBV5-6	NA	NA	TRBJ2-5	CASSLSGRWETQYF	TGTGCCAGCAGCTTGTCAGGGAGGTGGGAGACCCAGTACTTC
TRBV6-6	once	TRBD2	TRBJ2-1	CASRTSGYNEQFF	TGTGCCAGCCGGACTAGCGGCTACAATGAGCAGTTCTTC
TRBV7-2	NA	TRBD2	TRBJ2-7	CASSLAPRGGGEQYF	TGTGCCAGCAGCTTAGCTCCTAGAGGCGGGGGGGAGCAGTACTTC
TRBV28	once	TRBD1	TRBJ1-2	CASNQGQGRNYGYTF	TGTGCCAGCAACCAAGGACAGGGAAGGAACTATGGCTACACCTTC
TRBV18	NA	TRBD1	TRBJ1-2	CASSSGQGYGPGYGYTF	TGTGCCAGCTCATCCGGACAGGGATACGGCCCGGGCTATGGCTACACCTTC
TRBV9	NA	TRBD2	TRBJ2-6	CASSRGLAGAGANVLTF	TGTGCCAGCAGCAGGGGACTAGCGGGAGCCGGGGCCAACGTCCTGACTTTC
TRBV18	NA	NA	TRBJ2-2	CASSPSQGGDTGELFF	TGTGCCAGCTCACCATCCCAGGGTGGAGACACCGGGGAGCTGTTTTTT
TRBV11-2	NA	NA	TRBJ2-7	CASSFLGSYEQYF	TGTGCCAGCAGCTTCCTCGGTTCCTACGAGCAGTACTTC
TRBV7-6	NA	NA	TRBJ2-1	CASSLALAKHNEQFF	TGTGCCAGCAGCTTAGCGTTAGCGAAACACAATGAGCAGTTCTTC
TRBV10-3	once	TRBD1	TRBJ2-1	CAITVTGDSEQFF	TGTGCCATCACCGTGACAGGGGACAGTGAGCAGTTCTTC
TRBV27	NA	NA	TRBJ2-1	CASAGHGGGPLYNEQFF	TGTGCCAGCGCCGGACACGGTGGAGGGCCCTTGTACAATGAGCAGTTCTTC
TRBV4-3	NA	NA	TRBJ2-2	CASSLYSTGNTGELFF	TGCGCCAGCAGCCTCTACTCTACAGGGAACACCGGGGAGCTGTTTTTT
TRBV5-8	NA	NA	TRBJ1-5	CASSTGRTGNQPQHF	TGTGCCAGCAGCACGGGGCGGACAGGCAATCAGCCCCAGCATTTT
TRBV9	NA	TRBD2	TRBJ2-7	CASSSTSGRAAYEQYF	TGTGCCAGCAGCTCTACGAGCGGGAGGGCCGCCTACGAGCAGTACTTC
TRBV12-1	NA	NA	TRBJ2-3	CASSFALGAGVDTQYF	NA
TRBV19	NA	TRBD1	TRBJ1-5	CASSIRQGTYNQPQHF	TGTGCCAGTAGTATCCGACAGGGAACCTACAATCAGCCCCAGCATTTT
TRBV11-2	NA	NA	TRBJ2-1	CASSLVAGGSYNEQFF	TGTGCCAGCAGCTTAGTGGCAGGGGGGTCCTACAATGAGCAGTTCTTC
TRBV29-1	NA	NA	TRBJ1-2	CSLPRSSRGDGYTF	TGCAGCTTACCACGATCATCCAGGGGCGATGGCTACACCTTC
TRBV19	NA	NA	TRBJ1-4	CASAAIGRRDATNEKLFF	TGTGCCAGTGCCGCGATAGGCCGGAGAGATGCAACTAATGAAAAACTGTTTTTT
TRBV5-1	NA	TRBD1	TRBJ2-2	CASRPTGGSAGELFF	TGCGCCAGCAGGCCCACAGGGGGATCAGCCGGGGAGCTGTTTTTT
TRBV15	NA	NA	TRBJ2-7	CATSRGVEQYF	TGTGCCACCAGCAGAGGAGTGGAGCAGTACTTC
TRBV2	NA	TRBD1	TRBJ1-1	CASSASSTGVTEAFF	TGTGCCAGCAGTGCCTCTTCCACAGGGGTCACTGAAGCTTTCTTT
TRBV5-5	NA	NA	TRBJ2-7	CASSLIPGYEQYF	TGTGCCAGCAGCTTAATTCCAGGATACGAGCAGTACTTC
TRBV28	NA	TRBD2	TRBJ2-3	CASSGTSGTTRADTQYF	TGTGCCAGCAGTGGGACTAGCGGGACGACGAGGGCAGATACGCAGTATTTT
TRBV6-5	once	TRBD1	TRBJ1-2	CASSYSGTEGYGYTF	TGTGCCAGCAGTTACTCCGGGACAGAAGGCTATGGCTACACCTTC
TRBV6-1	NA	NA	TRBJ1-1	CASSREESTEAFF	TGTGCCAGCAGCAGGGAGGAAAGCACTGAAGCTTTCTTT
TRBV6-5	NA	TRBD2	TRBJ2-1	CASSYRGGKDNEQFF	TGTGCCAGCAGTTACCGGGGGGGGAAGGACAATGAGCAGTTCTTC
TRBV5-1	NA	TRBD1	TRBJ2-7	CASSLRTGPQQYF	TGCGCCAGCAGCTTGAGGACAGGGCCACAGCAGTACTTC
TRBV28	NA	NA	TRBJ2-7	CASSSTPMRGHEQYF	TGTGCCAGCAGTTCCACTCCCATGCGAGGCCACGAGCAGTACTTC
TRBV9	once	NA	TRBJ2-1	CASSALSTPPRGTHNEQFF	TGTGCCAGCAGCGCCCTCTCCACCCCCCCGCGGGGAACCCACAATGAGCAGTTCTTC
TRBV13	NA	TRBD2	TRBJ2-7	CASSLGGTSGRAAEQYF	TGTGCCAGCAGCTTAGGCGGGACTAGCGGGAGGGCCGCCGAGCAGTACTTC
TRBV7-9	NA	NA	TRBJ2-7	CASSNDRTSSYEQYF	TGTGCCAGCAGCAATGACAGGACCAGCTCCTACGAGCAGTACTTC
TRBV19	NA	TRBD1	TRBJ1-1	CASSTTGGSSTEAFF	TGTGCCAGTAGTACAACAGGGGGATCGAGCACTGAAGCTTTCTTT
TRBV30	NA	TRBD1	TRBJ1-1	CAWGQGNTEAFF	TGTGCCTGGGGACAGGGGAACACTGAAGCTTTCTTT
TRBV6-5	NA	NA	TRBJ2-7	CASTPRRAGETEQYF	TGTGCCAGCACCCCTCGAAGGGCAGGGGAAACGGAGCAGTACTTC
TRBV19	NA	TRBD1	TRBJ1-3	CASSTSGGAAGNTIYF	TGTGCCAGTAGTACCTCAGGGGGCGCAGCTGGAAACACCATATATTTT
TRBV7-9	NA	TRBD1	TRBJ1-1	CASSLEGQGQRAFF	TGTGCCAGCAGCTTAGAGGGACAGGGCCAGAGAGCTTTCTTT
TRBV11-3	few	NA	TRBJ2-3	CASSLRSSTDTQYF	TGTGCCAGCAGCTTAAGGAGTAGCACAGATACGCAGTATTTT
TRBV5-5	NA	TRBD2	TRBJ2-4	CASSLGGIENIQYF	TGTGCCAGCAGCCTGGGAGGGATCGAGAACATTCAGTACTTC
TRBV4-1	NA	NA	TRBJ1-5	CASSQDHNQPQHF	TGCGCCAGCAGCCAAGACCACAATCAGCCCCAGCATTTT